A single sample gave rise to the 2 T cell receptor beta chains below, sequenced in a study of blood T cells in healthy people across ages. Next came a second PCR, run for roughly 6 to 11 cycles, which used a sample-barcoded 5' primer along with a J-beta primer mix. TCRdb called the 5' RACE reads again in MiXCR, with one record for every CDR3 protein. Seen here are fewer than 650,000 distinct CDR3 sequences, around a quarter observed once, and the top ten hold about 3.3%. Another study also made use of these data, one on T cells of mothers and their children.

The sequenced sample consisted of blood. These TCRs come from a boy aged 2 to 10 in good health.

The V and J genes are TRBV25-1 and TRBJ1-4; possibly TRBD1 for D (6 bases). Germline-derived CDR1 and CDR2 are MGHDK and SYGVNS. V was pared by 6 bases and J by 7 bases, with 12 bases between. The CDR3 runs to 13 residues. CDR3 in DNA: TGTGCCAGCAGACAGGGAATGGGTGAAAAACTGTTTTTT. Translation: CASRQGMGEKLFF.

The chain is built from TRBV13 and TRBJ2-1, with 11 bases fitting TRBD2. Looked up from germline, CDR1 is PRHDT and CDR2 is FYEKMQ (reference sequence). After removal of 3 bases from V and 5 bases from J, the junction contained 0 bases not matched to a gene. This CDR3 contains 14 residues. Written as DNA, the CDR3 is TGTGCCAGCAGCTTGACTAGCGGGGACAATGAGCAGTTCTTC. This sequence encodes CASSLTSGDNEQFF.